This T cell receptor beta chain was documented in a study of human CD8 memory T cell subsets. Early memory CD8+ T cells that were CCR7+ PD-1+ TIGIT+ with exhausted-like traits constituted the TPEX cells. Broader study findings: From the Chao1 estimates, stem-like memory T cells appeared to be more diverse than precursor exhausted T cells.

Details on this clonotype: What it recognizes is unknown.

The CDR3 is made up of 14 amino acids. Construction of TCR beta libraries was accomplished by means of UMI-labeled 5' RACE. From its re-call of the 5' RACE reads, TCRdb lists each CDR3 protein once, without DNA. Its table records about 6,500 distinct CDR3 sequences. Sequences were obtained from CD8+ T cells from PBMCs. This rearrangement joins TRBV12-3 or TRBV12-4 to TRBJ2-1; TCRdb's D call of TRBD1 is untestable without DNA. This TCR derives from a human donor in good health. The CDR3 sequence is CASSWTGGQDEQFF.